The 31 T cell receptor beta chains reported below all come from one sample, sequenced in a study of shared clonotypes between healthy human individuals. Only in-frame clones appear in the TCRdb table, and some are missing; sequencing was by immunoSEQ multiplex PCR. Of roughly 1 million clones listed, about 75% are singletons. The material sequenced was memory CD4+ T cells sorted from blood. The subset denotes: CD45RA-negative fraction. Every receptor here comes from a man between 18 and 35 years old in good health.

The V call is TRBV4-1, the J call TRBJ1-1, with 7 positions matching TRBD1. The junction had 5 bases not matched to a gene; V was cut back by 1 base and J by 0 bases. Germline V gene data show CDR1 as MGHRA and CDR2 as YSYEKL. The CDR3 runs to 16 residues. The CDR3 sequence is CASSQGATGMNTEAFF. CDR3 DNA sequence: TGCGCCAGCAGCCAAGGAGCGACAGGGATGAACACTGAAGCTTTCTTT.

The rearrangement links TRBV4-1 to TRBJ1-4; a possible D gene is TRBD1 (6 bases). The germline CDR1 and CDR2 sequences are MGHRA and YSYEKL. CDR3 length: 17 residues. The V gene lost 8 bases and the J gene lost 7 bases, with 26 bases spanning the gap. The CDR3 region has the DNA TGCGCCAGCCCTCCTTCGACTTGGACAGTGAGCTGTGAAAAACTGTTTTTT. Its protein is CASPPSTWTVSCEKLFF.

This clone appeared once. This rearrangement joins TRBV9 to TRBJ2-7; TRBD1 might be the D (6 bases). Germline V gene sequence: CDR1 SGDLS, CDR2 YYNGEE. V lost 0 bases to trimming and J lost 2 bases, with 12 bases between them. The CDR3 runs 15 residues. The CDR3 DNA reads TGTGCCAGCAGCGTAGAAACAGGGCCCACCTACGAGCAGTACTTC. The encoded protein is CASSVETGPTYEQYF.

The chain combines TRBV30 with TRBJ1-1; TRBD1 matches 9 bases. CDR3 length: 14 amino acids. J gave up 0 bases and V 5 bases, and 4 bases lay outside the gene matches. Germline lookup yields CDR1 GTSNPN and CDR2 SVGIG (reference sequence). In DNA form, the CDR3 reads TGTGCCTGGTGGGACAGGGTCGTGAACACTGAAGCTTTCTTT. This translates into CAWWDRVVNTEAFF. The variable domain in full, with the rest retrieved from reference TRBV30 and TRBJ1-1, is SQTIHQWPATLVQPVGSPLSLECTVEGTSNPNLYWYRQAAGRGLQLLFYSVGIGQISSEVPQNLSASRPQDRQFILSSKKLLLSDSGFYLCAWWDRVVNTEAFFGQGTRLTVV.

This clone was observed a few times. The CDR3 bases are TGCGCCAGCAGCCAAGGCCAGGGGGCTTACGACGAGCAGTACTTC. Protein: CASSQGQGAYDEQYF. The chain recombines TRBV4-3 with TRBJ2-7, with TRBD1 matching 8 bases. Per germline, CDR1 LGHNA and CDR2 YSLEER. With V trimmed by 1 base and J by 5 bases, 7 bases remained unmatched. The CDR3 is 15 residues long.

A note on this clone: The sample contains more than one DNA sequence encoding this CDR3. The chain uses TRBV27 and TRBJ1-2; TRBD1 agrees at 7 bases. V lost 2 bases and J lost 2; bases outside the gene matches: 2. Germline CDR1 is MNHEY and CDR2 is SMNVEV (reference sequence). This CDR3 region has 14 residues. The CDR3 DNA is TGTGCCAGCAGTTTAGAGGGGGCGAACTATGGCTACACCTTC. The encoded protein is CASSLEGANYGYTF.

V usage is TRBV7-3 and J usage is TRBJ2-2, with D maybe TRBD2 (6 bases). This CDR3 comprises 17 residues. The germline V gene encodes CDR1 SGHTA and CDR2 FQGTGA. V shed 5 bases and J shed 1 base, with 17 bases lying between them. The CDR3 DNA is TGTGCCAGCAGCCCCCGCGGGGCGCAATTGAACACCGGGGAGCTGTTTTTT. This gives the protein CASSPRGAQLNTGELFF.

The CDR3 loop is CASTLAVANTGELFF. CDR3 coding DNA: TGTGCCAGCACACTAGCGGTCGCGAACACCGGGGAGCTGTTTTTT. J is TRBJ2-2 and V is TRBV6-1, with 8 bases lining up with TRBD2. The CDR3 loop spans 15 amino acids. The germline V gene has CDR1 MNHNS and CDR2 SASEGT. Trimming took 7 bases from V and 0 from J; bases not matched to a gene: 4.

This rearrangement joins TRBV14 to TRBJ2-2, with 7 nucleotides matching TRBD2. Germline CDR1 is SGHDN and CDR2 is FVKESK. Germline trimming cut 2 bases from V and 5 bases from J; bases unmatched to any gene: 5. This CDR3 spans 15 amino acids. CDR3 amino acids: CASSQRRGGTGELFF. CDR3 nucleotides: TGTGCCAGCAGCCAACGGAGGGGAGGGACCGGGGAGCTGTTTTTT.

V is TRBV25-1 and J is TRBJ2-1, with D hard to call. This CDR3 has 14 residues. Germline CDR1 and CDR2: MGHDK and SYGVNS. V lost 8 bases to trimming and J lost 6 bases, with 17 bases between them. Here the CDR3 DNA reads TGTGCCAGCGGCGAGACCTGGGTACGCAATGAGCAGTTCTTC. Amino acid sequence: CASGETWVRNEQFF.

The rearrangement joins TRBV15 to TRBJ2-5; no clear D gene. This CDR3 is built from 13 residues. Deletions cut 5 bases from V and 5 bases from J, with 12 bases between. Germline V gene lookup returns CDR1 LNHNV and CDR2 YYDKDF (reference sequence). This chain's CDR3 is CATSDARSETQYF. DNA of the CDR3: TGTGCCACCAGCGATGCAAGGTCGGAGACCCAGTACTTC.

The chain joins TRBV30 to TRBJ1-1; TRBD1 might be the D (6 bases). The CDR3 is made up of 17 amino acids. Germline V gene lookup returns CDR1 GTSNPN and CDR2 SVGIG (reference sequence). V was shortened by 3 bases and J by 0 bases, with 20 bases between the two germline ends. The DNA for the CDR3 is TGTGCCTGGAGCTCGGCCCTTATGGGGGCCATGAACACTGAAGCTTTCTTT. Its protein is CAWSSALMGAMNTEAFF.

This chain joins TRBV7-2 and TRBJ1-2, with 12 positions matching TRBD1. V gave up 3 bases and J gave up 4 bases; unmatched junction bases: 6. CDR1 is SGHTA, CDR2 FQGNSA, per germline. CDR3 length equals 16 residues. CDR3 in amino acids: CASSFGTGGAGYGYTF. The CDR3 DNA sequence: TGTGCCAGCAGCTTCGGGACAGGGGGCGCGGGCTATGGCTACACCTTC. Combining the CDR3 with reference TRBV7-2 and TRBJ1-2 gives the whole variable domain GAGVSQSPSNKVTEKGKDVELRCDPISGHTALYWYRQSLGQGLEFLIYFQGNSAPDKSGLPSDRFSAERTGGSVSTLTIQRTQQEDSAVYLCASSFGTGGAGYGYTFGSGTRLTVV.

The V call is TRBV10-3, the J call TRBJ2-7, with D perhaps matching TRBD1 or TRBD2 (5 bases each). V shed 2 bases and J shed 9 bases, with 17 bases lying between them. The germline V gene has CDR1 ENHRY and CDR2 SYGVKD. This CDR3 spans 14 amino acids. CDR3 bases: TGTGCCATCAGTGAGGTCGACAGCGGTCTTCGGCAGTACTTC. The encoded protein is CAISEVDSGLRQYF.

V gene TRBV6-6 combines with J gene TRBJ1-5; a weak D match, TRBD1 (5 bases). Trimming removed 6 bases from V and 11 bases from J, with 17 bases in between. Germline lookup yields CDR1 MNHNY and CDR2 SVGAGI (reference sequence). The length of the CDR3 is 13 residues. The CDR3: CASSRAGPGAQHF. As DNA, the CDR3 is TGTGCCAGCAGCCGTGCAGGGCCAGGAGCCCAGCATTTT.

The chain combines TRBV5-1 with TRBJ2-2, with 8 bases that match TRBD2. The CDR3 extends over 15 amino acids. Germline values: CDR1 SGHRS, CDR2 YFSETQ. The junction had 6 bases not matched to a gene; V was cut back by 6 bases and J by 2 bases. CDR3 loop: CASIPGGINTGELFF. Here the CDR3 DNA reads TGCGCCAGCATCCCGGGGGGGATAAACACCGGGGAGCTGTTTTTT.

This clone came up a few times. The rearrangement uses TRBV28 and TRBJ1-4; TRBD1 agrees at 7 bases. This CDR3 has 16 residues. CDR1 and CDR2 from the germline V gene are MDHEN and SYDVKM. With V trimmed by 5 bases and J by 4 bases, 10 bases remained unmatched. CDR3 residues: CASSPFRDSLNEKLFF. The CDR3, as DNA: TGTGCCAGCAGTCCCTTCCGGGACAGCCTTAATGAAAAACTGTTTTTT.

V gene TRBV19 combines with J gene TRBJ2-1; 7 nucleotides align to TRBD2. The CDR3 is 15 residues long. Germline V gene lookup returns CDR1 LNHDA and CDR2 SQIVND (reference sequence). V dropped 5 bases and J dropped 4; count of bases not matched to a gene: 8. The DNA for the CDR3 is TGTGCCAGTAGTTCTGCTAGCGGAGGTTACAATGAGCAGTTCTTC. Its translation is CASSSASGGYNEQFF.

The CDR3 here is CASRTSGGSPDTQYF. The CDR3 DNA follows: TGTGCCAGCAGAACTAGCGGGGGGTCTCCAGATACGCAGTATTTT. The chain uses TRBV6-6 and TRBJ2-3; 12 bases map to TRBD2. Unmatched junction bases numbered 5, after V lost 6 bases and J lost 4 bases. The CDR3 is 15 residues long. Germline lookup yields CDR1 MNHNY and CDR2 SVGAGI (reference sequence).

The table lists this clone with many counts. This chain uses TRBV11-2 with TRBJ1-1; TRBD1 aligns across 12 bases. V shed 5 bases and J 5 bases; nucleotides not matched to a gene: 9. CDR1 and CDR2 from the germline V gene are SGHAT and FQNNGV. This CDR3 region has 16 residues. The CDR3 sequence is CASSPGQGARYTEAFF. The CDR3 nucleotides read TGTGCCAGCAGCCCGGGACAGGGGGCTAGATATACTGAAGCTTTCTTT.

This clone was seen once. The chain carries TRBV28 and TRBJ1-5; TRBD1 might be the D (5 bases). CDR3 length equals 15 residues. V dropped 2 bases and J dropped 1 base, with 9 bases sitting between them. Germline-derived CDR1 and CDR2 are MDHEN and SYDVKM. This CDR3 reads CASSLGGVSNQPQHF. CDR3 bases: TGTGCCAGCAGTTTAGGGGGGGTAAGCAATCAGCCCCAGCATTTT.

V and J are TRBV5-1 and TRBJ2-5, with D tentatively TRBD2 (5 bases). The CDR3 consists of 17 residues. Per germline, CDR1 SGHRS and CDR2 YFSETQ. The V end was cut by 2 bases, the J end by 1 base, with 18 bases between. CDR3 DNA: TGCGCCAGCAGCTTAAACCCCATAGCGCCTAGCCAAGAGACCCAGTACTTC. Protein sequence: CASSLNPIAPSQETQYF.

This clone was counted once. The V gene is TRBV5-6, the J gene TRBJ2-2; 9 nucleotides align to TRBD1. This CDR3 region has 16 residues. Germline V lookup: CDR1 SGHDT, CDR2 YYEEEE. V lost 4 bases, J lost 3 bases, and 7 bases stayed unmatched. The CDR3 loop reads CASSPDTGGYTGELFF. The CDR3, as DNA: TGTGCCAGCAGCCCGGACACAGGGGGCTACACCGGGGAGCTGTTTTTT.

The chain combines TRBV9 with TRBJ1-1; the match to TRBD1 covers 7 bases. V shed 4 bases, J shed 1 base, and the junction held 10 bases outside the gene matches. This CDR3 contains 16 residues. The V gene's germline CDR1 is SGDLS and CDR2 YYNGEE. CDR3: CASSPRQGSSNTEAFF. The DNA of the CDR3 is TGTGCCAGCAGCCCCCGACAGGGCTCTTCGAACACTGAAGCTTTCTTT. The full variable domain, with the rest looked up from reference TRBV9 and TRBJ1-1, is DSGVTQTPKHLITATGQRVTLRCSPRSGDLSVYWYQQSLDQGLQFLIQYYNGEERAKGNILERFSAQQFPDLHSELNLSSLELGDSALYFCASSPRQGSSNTEAFFGQGTRLTVV.

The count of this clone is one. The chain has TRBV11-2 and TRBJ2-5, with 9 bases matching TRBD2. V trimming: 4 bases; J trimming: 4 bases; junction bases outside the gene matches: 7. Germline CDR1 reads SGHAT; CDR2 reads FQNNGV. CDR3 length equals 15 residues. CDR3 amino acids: CASSYRGGERETQYF. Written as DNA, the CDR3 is TGTGCCAGCAGCTACCGCGGGGGGGAGAGAGAGACCCAGTACTTC.

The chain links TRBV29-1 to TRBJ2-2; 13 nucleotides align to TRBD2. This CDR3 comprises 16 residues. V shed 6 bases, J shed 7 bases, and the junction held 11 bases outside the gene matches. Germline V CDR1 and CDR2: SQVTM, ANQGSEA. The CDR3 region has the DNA TGCAGCGTAGGCGAATCGGGACTAGCGGGATTCGGGGAGCTGTTTTTT. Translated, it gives CSVGESGLAGFGELFF.

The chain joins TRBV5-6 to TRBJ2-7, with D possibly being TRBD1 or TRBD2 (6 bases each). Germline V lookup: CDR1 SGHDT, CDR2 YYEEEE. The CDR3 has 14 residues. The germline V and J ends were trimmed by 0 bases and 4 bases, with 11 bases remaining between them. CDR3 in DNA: TGTGCCAGCAGCTTGGTAGGGGGGAGATACGAGCAGTACTTC. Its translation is CASSLVGGRYEQYF.

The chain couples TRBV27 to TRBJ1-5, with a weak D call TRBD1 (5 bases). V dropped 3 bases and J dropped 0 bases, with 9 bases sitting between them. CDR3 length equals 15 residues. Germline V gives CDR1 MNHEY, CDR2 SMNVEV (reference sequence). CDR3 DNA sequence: TGTGCCAGCAGTTTCGACAGCTTTAGCAATCAGCCCCAGCATTTT. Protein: CASSFDSFSNQPQHF.

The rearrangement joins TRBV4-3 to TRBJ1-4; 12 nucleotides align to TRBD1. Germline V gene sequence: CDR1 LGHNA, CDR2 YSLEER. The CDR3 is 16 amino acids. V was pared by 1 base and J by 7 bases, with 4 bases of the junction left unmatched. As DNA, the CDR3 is TGCGCCAGCAGCCAAGGAAAGGGACAGGGGGCTGAAAAACTGTTTTTT. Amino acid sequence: CASSQGKGQGAEKLFF.

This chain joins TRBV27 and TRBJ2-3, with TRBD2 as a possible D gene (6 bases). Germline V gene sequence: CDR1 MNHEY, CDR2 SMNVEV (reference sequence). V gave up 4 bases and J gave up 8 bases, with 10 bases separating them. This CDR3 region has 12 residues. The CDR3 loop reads CASSSGLLTQYF. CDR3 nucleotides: TGTGCCAGCAGTTCCGGACTACTTACGCAGTATTTT.

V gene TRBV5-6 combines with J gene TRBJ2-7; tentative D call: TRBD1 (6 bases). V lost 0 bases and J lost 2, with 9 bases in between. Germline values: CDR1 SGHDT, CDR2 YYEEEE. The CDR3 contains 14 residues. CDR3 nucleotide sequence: TGTGCCAGCAGCTTGGAAGGGGGAGCCTACGAGCAGTACTTC. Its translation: CASSLEGGAYEQYF.